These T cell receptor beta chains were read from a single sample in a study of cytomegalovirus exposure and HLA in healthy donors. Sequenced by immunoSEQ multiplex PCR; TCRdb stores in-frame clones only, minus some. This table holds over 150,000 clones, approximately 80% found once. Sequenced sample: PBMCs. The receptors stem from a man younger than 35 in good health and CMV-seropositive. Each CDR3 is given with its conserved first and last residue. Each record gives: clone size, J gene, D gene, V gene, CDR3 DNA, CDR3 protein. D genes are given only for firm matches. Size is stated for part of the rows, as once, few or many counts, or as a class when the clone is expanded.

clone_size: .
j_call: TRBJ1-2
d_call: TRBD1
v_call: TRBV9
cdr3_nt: TGTGCCAGCAGCGTAGCTAACAGGGGATGGAGTGGCTACACCTTC
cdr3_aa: CASSVANRGWSGYTF

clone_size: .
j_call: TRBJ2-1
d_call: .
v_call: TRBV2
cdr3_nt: TGTGCCCTCGATCTGGCTTACGCCCATGAGCAGTTCTTC
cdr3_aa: CALDLAYAHEQFF

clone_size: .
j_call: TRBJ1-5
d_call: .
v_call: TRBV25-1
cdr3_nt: TGTGCCAGCAGTGAATATGGTGTGGCGGGGAATCAGCCCCAGCATTTT
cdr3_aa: CASSEYGVAGNQPQHF

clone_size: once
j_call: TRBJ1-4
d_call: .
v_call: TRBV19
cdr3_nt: TGTGCCAGTAGTGAGGGGACTATCAATGAAAAACTGTTTTTT
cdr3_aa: CASSEGTINEKLFF

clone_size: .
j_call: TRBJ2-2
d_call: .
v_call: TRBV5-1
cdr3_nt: TGCGCCAGCAGCTTGCCCAGGGGGAACACCGGGGAGCTGTTTTTT
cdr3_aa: CASSLPRGNTGELFF

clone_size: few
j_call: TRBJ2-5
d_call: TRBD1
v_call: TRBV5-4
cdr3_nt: TGTGCCAGCAGCGCCCGAGGGGACAGCCAAGAGACCCAGTACTTC
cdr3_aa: CASSARGDSQETQYF

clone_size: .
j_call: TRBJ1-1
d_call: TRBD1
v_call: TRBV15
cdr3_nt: TGTGCCACCAGCATAATGACCGGGACAGGGCAAGCTTTCTTT
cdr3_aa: CATSIMTGTGQAFF

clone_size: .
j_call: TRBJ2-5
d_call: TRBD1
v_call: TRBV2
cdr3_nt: TGTGCCAACAGACAGGGCAGAGAGACCCAGTACTTC
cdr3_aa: CANRQGRETQYF

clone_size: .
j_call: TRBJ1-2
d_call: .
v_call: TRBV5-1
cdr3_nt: TGCGCCAGCAGCTTGGGGACAACGAACTATGGCTACACCTTC
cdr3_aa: CASSLGTTNYGYTF

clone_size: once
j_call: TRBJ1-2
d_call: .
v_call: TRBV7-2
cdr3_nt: TGTGCCAGCAGCCCCCGAGACACTTCTAACTATGGCTACACCTTC
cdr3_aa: CASSPRDTSNYGYTF

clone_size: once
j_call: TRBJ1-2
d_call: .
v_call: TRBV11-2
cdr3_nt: TGTGCCAGCAGTTTGGGACTCGGCTATGGCTACACCTTC
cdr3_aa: CASSLGLGYGYTF

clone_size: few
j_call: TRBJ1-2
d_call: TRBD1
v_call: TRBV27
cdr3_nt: TGTGCCAGCAGTCCCAGACAGGGGGCGTACTATGGCTACACCTTC
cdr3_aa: CASSPRQGAYYGYTF

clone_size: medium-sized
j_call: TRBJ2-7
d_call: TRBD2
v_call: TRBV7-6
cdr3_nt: TGTGCCAGCAGTCCAGCGGGATTATTCTACGAGCAGTACTTC
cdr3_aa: CASSPAGLFYEQYF

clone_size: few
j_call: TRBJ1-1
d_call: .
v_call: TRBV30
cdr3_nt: TGTGCCTGGAGTGTACGATTTGGTTCGGGGACTGAAGCTTTCTTT
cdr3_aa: CAWSVRFGSGTEAFF

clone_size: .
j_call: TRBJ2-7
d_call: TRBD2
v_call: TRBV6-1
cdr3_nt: TGTGCCAGCAGGGGACTAGCGGGGGCCTCTACGGAGCAGTACTTC
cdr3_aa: CASRGLAGASTEQYF

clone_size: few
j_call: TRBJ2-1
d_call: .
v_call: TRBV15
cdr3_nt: TGTGCCACCAGCATCCAGGGAATAGTGAATGAGCAGTTCTTC
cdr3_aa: CATSIQGIVNEQFF

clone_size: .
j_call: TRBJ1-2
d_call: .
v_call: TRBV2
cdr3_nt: TGTGCCAGCAGTGAAGGGGGGCGCGGCTACACCTTC
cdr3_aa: CASSEGGRGYTF

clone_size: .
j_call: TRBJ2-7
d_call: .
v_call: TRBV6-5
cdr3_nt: TGTGCCAGCAGCCTCCAGGGGAGACAGCTAAAGCAGTACTTC
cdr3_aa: CASSLQGRQLKQYF

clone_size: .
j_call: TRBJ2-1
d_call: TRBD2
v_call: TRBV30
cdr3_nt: TGTGCCTGGAGTGTATCGGGGGGGCCCTACAATGAGCAGTTCTTC
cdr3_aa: CAWSVSGGPYNEQFF

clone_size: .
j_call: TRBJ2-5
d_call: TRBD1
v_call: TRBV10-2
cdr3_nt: TGCGCCAGCAGTGGACAGGGGTACCAAGAGACCCAGTACTTC
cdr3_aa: CASSGQGYQETQYF

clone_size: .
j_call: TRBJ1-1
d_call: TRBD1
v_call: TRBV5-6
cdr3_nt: TGTGCCAGCAGCTGGGGGACAGGGGGCGCAAGTGAAGCTTTCTTT
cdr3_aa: CASSWGTGGASEAFF

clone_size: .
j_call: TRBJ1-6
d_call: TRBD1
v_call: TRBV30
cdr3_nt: TGTGCCTGGAACCAGGGGGCGAATTCACCCCTCCACTTT
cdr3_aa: CAWNQGANSPLHF

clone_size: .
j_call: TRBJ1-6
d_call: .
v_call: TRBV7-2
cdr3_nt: TGTGCCAGCAGCTTAGAGGCGGATGTTAATTCACCCCTCCACTTT
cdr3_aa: CASSLEADVNSPLHF

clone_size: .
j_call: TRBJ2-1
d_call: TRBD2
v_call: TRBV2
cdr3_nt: TGTGCCAGCGAGCAAGGGACTAGCGGTTACAATGAGCAGTTCTTC
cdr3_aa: CASEQGTSGYNEQFF

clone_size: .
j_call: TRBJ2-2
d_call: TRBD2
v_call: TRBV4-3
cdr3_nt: TGCGCCAGCAGCCAAGGACTAGCGCAGAACACCGGGGAGCTGTTTTTT
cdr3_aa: CASSQGLAQNTGELFF

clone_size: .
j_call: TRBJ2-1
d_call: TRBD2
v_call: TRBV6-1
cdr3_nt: TGTGCCAGCACCGGTAGCGGGAGCTCCTACAATGAGCAGTTCTTC
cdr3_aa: CASTGSGSSYNEQFF

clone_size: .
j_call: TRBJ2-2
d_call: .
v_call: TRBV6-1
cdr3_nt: TGTGCCAGCAGTGAATTGGGCCAGGGCACCGGGGAGCTGTTTTTT
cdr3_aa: CASSELGQGTGELFF

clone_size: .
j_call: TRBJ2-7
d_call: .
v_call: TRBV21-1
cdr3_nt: .
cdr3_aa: CASSKFGTGTYEQYF

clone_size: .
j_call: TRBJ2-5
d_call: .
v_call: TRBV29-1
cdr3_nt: TGCAGCGTTGCCTGGGACATTAAACAAGAGACCCAGTACTTC
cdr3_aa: CSVAWDIKQETQYF

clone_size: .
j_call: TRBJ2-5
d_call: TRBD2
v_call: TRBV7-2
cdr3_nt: TGTGCCAGCAGCCCGTGGACTAGCGGGGGGTTGGCCCAGTACTTC
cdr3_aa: CASSPWTSGGLAQYF

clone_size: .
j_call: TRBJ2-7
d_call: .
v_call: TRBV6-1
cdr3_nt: TGTGCCAGCAGTGAAAAGGGGTCCTACGAGCAGTACTTC
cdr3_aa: CASSEKGSYEQYF

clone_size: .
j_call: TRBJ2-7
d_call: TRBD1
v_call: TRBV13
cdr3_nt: TGTGCCAGCAGCCGCGGGACAGGCGCGTCCTACGAGCAGTACTTC
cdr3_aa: CASSRGTGASYEQYF

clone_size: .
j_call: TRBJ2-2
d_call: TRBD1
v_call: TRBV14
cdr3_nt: TGTGCCAGCAGCCGCTATCTTAGATCGGACAGGGCCACCGGGGAGCTGTTTTTT
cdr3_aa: CASSRYLRSDRATGELFF

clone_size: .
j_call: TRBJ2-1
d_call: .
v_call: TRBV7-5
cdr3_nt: TGTGTCAGAAGCCCCATGTCGGCCCCCCTAAACTCTGCACTAGCGAATGAGCAGTTCTTC
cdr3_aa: CVRSPMSAPLNSALANEQFF

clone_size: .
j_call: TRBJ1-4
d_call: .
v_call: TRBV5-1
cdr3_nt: TGCGCCAGCAGCTTAGACAGTGCAAATGAAAAACTGTTTTTT
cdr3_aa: CASSLDSANEKLFF

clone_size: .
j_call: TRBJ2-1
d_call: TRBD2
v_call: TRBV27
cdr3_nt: TGTGCCAGCAGTTTGACTAGCGGGAGGTTGGGCTCCTACAATGAGCAGTTCTTC
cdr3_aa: CASSLTSGRLGSYNEQFF

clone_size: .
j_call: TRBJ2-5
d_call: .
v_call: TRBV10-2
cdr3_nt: TGCGCCAGCAGTGAGCAAAGCACAGGGTCGGGGACCCAGTACTTC
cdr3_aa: CASSEQSTGSGTQYF

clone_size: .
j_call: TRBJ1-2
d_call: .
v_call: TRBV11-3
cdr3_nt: TGTGCCAGCAGCTTTGACAGCCCTGGCTACACCTTC
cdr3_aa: CASSFDSPGYTF

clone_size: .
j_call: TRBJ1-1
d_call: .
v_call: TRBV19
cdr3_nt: TGTGCCAGTAGAGTGAGTGAGGCGACTGAAGCTTTCTTT
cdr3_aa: CASRVSEATEAFF